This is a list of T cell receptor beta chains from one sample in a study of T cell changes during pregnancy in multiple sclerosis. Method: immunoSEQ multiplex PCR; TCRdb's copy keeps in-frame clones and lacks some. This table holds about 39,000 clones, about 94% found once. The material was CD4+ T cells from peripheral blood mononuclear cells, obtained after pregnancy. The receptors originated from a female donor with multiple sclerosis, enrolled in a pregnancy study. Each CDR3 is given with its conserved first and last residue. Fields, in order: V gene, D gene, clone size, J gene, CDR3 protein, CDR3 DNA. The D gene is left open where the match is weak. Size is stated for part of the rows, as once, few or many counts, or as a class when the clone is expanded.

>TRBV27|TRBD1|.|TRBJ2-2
CASSSRTGTGLTGELFF
TGTGCCAGCAGTTCAAGAACCGGGACAGGCCTAACCGGGGAGCTGTTTTTT
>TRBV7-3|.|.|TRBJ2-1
CASSLEGGRVGEQFF
TGTGCCAGCAGCTTAGAAGGGGGTAGGGTCGGGGAGCAGTTCTTC
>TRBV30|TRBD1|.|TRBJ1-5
CAWSPGTGVQPQHF
TGTGCCTGGAGTCCCGGGACAGGGGTTCAGCCCCAGCATTTT
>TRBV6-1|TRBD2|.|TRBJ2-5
CASKTSGGEETQYF
TGTGCCAGTAAGACTAGCGGGGGGGAAGAGACCCAGTACTTC
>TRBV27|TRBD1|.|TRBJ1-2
CASSDSGQGAFYGYTF
TGTGCCAGCAGTGACTCAGGACAGGGCGCTTTCTATGGCTACACCTTC
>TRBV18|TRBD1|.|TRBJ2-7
CASSSTGIYEQYF
TGTGCCAGCTCATCGACAGGGATCTACGAGCAGTACTTC
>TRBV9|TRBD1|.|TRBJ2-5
CASSTGQGQETQYF
TGTGCCAGCAGCACCGGACAGGGGCAAGAGACCCAGTACTTC
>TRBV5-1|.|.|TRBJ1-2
CASSLEGGSANYGYTF
TGCGCCAGCAGCTTGGAGGGTGGGAGCGCTAACTATGGCTACACCTTC
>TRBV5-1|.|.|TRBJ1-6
CASSLVVRGNSPLHF
TGCGCCAGCAGCTTGGTTGTCAGGGGTAATTCACCCCTCCACTTT
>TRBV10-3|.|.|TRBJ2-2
CAIRRGGPNTGELFF
TGTGCCATCAGAAGGGGGGGGCCGAACACCGGGGAGCTGTTTTTT
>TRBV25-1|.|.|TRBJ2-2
CASSSSTGLDGELFF
TGTGCCAGCAGTAGCTCGACAGGACTCGACGGGGAGCTGTTTTTT
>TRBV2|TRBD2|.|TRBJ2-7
CASSGIGLAGRYEQYF
TGTGCCAGCAGTGGCATCGGGCTAGCGGGCAGATACGAGCAGTACTTC
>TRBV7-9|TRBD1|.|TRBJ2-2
CASSWDRGPGELFF
TGTGCCAGCAGCTGGGACAGGGGTCCTGGGGAGCTGTTTTTT
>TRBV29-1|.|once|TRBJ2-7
CSVPSGTPPYEQYF
TGCAGCGTTCCCTCCGGGACACCACCCTACGAGCAGTACTTC
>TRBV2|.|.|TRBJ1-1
CASSEGTAEAFF
TGTGCCAGCAGTGAAGGAACGGCTGAAGCTTTCTTT
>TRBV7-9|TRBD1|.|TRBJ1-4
CASSSTGDGEKLFF
TGTGCCAGCAGCTCCACAGGGGACGGTGAAAAACTGTTTTTT
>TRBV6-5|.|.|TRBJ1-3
CASSYSHSPSGNTIYF
TGTGCCAGCAGTTACTCACACAGTCCCTCTGGAAACACCATATATTTT
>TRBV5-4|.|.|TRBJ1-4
CASSLKDRNEKLFF
TGTGCCAGCAGCTTGAAAGACAGGAATGAAAAACTGTTTTTT
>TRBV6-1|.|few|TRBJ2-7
CASILGGSYEQYF
TGTGCCAGCATATTAGGGGGATCCTACGAGCAGTACTTC
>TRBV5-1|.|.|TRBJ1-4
CASSTTGDNEKLFF
TGCGCCAGCAGCACGACAGGAGATAATGAAAAACTGTTTTTT
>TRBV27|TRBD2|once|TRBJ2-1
CASSLFPSDRRGEHNEQFF
TGTGCCAGCAGTTTATTTCCGTCTGACCGGCGGGGGGAACACAATGAGCAGTTCTTC
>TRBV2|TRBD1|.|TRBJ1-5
CASSSEQGANQPQHF
TGTGCCAGCAGTTCTGAACAGGGGGCGAATCAGCCCCAGCATTTT
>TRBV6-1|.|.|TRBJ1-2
CASPGQWNGYTF
TGTGCCAGCCCCGGACAGTGGAATGGCTACACCTTC
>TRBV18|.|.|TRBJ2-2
CASSPLQGGTGELFF
TGTGCCAGCTCACCACTTCAGGGAGGCACCGGGGAGCTGTTTTTT
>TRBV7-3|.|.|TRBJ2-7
CASSLSASYEQYF
TGTGCCAGCAGCTTAAGTGCGTCCTACGAGCAGTACTTC
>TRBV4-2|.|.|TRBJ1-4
CASSQELSRANEKLFF
TGTGCCAGCAGCCAAGAGTTGTCCCGCGCTAATGAAAAACTGTTTTTT
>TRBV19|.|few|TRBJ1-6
CASQGQTYNSPLHF
TGTGCCAGTCAGGGACAAACCTATAATTCACCCCTCCACTTT
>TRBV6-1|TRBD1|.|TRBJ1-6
CASIKQGADNSPLHF
TGTGCCAGCATAAAACAGGGGGCTGATAATTCACCCCTCCACTTT
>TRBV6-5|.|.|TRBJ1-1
CASSYFSENTEAFF
TGTGCCAGCAGTTACTTTTCAGAGAACACTGAAGCTTTCTTT
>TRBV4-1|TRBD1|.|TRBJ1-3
CASSQGRQGGGPARNTIYF
TGCGCCAGCAGCCAGGGTCGGCAGGGGGGCGGCCCCGCCCGAAACACCATATATTTT
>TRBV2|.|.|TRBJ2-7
CASSPLGGGPRDEQYF
TGTGCCAGCAGTCCCCTAGGCGGAGGGCCGAGGGACGAGCAGTACTTC
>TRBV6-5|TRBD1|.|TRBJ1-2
CASSNRGSYGYTF
TGTGCCAGCAGCAACAGGGGATCCTATGGCTACACCTTC